The 10 T cell receptor beta chains listed next were all sequenced from one sample in a study of blood T cell repertoires in COVID-19. Repertoires were generated with immunoSEQ multiplex PCR, while TCRdb's copy carries only in-frame clones and drops some. This table holds over 150,000 clones, under 85% found once. The material sequenced was peripheral blood. These receptors were obtained from a man aged 65 to 85 with acute or convalescent COVID-19.

The DNA of the CDR3 is TGTGCCAGCAGTGATAGCGGGGGGCCGGACGAGCAGTACTTC. Translation: CASSDSGGPDEQYF. The chain carries TRBV6-1 and TRBJ2-7; TRBD2 matches at 10 bases. Germline V lookup: CDR1 MNHNS, CDR2 SASEGT. V was clipped by 3 bases and J by 5 bases; unmatched bases: 4. This CDR3 has 14 amino acids.

The chain carries TRBV10-2 and TRBJ2-5; D unresolved. Germline V gene lookup returns CDR1 WSHSY and CDR2 SAAADI. With 0 bases removed from V and 5 bases from J, the gap between germline ends came to 4 bases. The CDR3 runs 12 residues. In nucleotides, the CDR3 is TGCGCCAGCAGTGAGTCCGTGGAGACCCAGTACTTC. It specifies CASSESVETQYF.

J is TRBJ2-5 and V is TRBV15; D gene unclear. CDR1 LNHNV and CDR2 YYDKDF come from the germline V gene (reference sequence). V was trimmed by 1 base and J by 2 bases, leaving 8 bases between them. The CDR3 contains 14 residues. Written as DNA, the CDR3 is TGTGCCACCAGCAGAGTCACAAATCAAGAGACCCAGTACTTC. Protein sequence: CATSRVTNQETQYF.

The genes are TRBV9 and TRBJ2-1, with TRBD2 matching over 8 bases. CDR3 length: 16 amino acids. CDR1 and CDR2 from the germline V gene are SGDLS and YYNGEE. Trimming removed 1 base from V and 0 bases from J; junction bases left unmatched: 3. The CDR3 loop is CASSVYSGGSYNEQFF. DNA for the CDR3: TGTGCCAGCAGCGTATACAGCGGGGGCTCCTACAATGAGCAGTTCTTC.

The chain carries TRBV7-2 and TRBJ2-7, with D unresolved. The germline V gene encodes CDR1 SGHTA and CDR2 FQGNSA. V was trimmed by 5 bases and J by 2 bases, leaving 4 bases between them. The CDR3 loop spans 11 amino acids. CDR3 nucleotides: TGTGCCAGCAGCCCGGCCTACGAGCAGTACTTC. Translation gives CASSPAYEQYF.

As DNA, the CDR3 is TGTGCCAGCCCTTGGTGCGGGGGGCCCTACGAGCAGTACTTC. It is translated as CASPWCGGPYEQYF. This chain joins TRBV7-6 and TRBJ2-7; 8 nucleotides align to TRBD2. The CDR3 runs 14 residues. V was pared by 8 bases and J by 2 bases, with 8 bases of the junction left unmatched. The germline gives CDR1 SGHVS, CDR2 FNYEAQ.

The DNA of the CDR3 is TGTGCCTGGAGAGCGACGGAAGGGGGCCCTGGAAACACCATATATTTT. Protein: CAWRATEGGPGNTIYF. The rearrangement joins TRBV30 to TRBJ1-3; TRBD1 matches 7 bases. Trimming cost V 3 bases and J 2 bases; bases outside gene matches: 10. This CDR3 spans 16 amino acids. Germline CDR1 is GTSNPN and CDR2 is SVGIG (reference sequence).

J is TRBJ1-5 and V is TRBV6-6, with 11 bases lining up with TRBD1. This CDR3 has 17 residues. Germline V lookup: CDR1 MNHNY, CDR2 SVGAGI (reference sequence). Germline trimming cut 5 bases from V and 2 bases from J; bases unmatched to any gene: 8. CDR3 sequence: CASSPDRGPVGNQPQHF. For the CDR3, the DNA is TGTGCCAGCAGTCCGGACAGGGGGCCAGTGGGCAATCAGCCCCAGCATTTT.

CDR3 DNA sequence: TGTGCCAGCAGCTTAAGGGACAGGGCTAACTATGGCTACACCTTC. Encoded protein: CASSLRDRANYGYTF. The chain carries TRBV7-2 and TRBJ1-2; 9 positions match TRBD1. J lost 0 bases, V lost 2 bases, and 1 base had no gene match. Looked up from germline, CDR1 is SGHTA and CDR2 is FQGNSA. The CDR3 is 15 amino acids.

The chain joins TRBV23-1 to TRBJ2-2; D uncertain. TRBV23-1 is noted as an ORF with a role that remains uncertain. Trimming shortened V by 3 bases and J by 1 base, and 12 bases separated the two germline ends. The CDR3 loop spans 16 amino acids. CDR3 residues: CASSQSFQENTGELFF. The CDR3 coding sequence is TGCGCCAGCAGTCAGAGTTTTCAGGAGAACACCGGGGAGCTGTTTTTT.